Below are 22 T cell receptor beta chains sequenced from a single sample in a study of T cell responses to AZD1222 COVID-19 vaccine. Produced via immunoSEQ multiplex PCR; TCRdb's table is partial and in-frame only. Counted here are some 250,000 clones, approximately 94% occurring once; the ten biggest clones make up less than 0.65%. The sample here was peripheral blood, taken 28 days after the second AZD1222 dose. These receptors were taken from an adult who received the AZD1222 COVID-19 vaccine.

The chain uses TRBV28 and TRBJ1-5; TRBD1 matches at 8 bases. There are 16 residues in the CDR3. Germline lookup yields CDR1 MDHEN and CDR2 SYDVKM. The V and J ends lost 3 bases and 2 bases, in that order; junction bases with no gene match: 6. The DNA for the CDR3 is TGTGCCAGCAGTTTCTTCGACAGGGGCGGCAATCAGCCCCAGCATTTT. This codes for CASSFFDRGGNQPQHF. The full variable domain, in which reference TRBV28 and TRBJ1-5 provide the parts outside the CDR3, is DVKVTQSSRYLVKRTGEKVFLECVQDMDHENMFWYRQDPGLGLRLIYFSYDVKMKEKGDIPEGYSVSREKKERFSLILESASTNQTSMYLCASSFFDRGGNQPQHFGDGTRLSIL.

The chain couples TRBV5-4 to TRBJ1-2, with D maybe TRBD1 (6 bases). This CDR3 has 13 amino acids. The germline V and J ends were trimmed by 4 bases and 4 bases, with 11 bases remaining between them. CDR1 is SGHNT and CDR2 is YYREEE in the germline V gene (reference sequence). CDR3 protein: CASSMTGVYGYTF. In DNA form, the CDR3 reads TGTGCCAGCAGCATGACAGGCGTCTATGGCTACACCTTC. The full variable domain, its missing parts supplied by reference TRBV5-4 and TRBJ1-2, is ETGVTQSPTHLIKTRGQQVTLRCSSQSGHNTVSWYQQALGQGPQFIFQYYREEENGRGNFPPRFSGLQFPNYSSELNVNALELDDSALYLCASSMTGVYGYTFGSGTRLTVV.

For the CDR3, the DNA is TGTGCCAGCAGCGTAGGGACTAGCCCTGAAAAACTGTTTTTT. Translating it yields CASSVGTSPEKLFF. The V call is TRBV9, the J call TRBJ1-4, with no clear D. The V end was cut by 0 bases, the J end by 7 bases, with 10 bases between. The CDR3 is 14 residues long. Germline V CDR1 and CDR2: SGDLS, YYNGEE.

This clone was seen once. CDR3 DNA sequence: TGTGCCAGCAGTTTATGGGGCCTAGGGGCCGAGCAGTACTTC. Protein: CASSLWGLGAEQYF. This chain links TRBV28 with TRBJ2-7; tentatively, D is TRBD1 (5 bases). The CDR3 is 14 amino acids. CDR1 and CDR2 from the germline V gene are MDHEN and SYDVKM. The V end lost 0 bases, the J end lost 6 bases, and 12 bases lay between the germline ends.

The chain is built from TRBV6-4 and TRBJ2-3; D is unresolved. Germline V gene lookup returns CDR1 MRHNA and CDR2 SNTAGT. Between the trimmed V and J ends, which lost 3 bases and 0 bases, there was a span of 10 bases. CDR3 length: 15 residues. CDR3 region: CASSEDGTSTDTQYF. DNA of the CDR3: TGTGCCAGCAGTGAAGACGGAACTAGCACAGATACGCAGTATTTT.

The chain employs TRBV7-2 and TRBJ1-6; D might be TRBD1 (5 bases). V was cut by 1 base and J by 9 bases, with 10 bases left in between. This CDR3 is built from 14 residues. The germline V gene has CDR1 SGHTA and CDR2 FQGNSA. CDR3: CASSLGGRLSPLHF. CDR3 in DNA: TGTGCCAGCAGCTTAGGGGGACGGCTTTCACCCCTCCACTTT.

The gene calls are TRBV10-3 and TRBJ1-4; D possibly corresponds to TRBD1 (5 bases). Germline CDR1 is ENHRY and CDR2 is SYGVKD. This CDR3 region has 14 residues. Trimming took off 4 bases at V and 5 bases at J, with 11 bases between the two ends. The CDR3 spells CAISASGPNEKLFF. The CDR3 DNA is TGTGCCATCAGTGCGTCAGGGCCCAATGAAAAACTGTTTTTT.

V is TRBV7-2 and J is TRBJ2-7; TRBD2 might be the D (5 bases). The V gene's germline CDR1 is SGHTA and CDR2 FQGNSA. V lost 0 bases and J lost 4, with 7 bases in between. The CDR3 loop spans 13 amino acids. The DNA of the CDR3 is TGTGCCAGCAGCTTAGCGGAGCGGTACGAGCAGTACTTC. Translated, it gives CASSLAERYEQYF.

The CDR3 nucleotides are TGCAGTGCTAGTAGTGAGTTTGCTAGCGGGCCAGATACGCAGTATTTT. Translating gives CSASSEFASGPDTQYF. This chain uses TRBV20-1 with TRBJ2-3, with 8 bases that match TRBD2. V lost 3 bases, J lost 4 bases, and 12 bases stayed unmatched. Germline V lookup: CDR1 DFQATT, CDR2 SNEGSKA (reference sequence). The CDR3 runs to 16 residues.

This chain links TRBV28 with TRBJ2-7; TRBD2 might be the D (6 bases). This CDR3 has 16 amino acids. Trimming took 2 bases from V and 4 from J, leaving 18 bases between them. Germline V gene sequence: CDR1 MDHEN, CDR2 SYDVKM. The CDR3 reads CASSLRDWAVGYEQYF. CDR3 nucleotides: TGTGCCAGCAGTTTACGGGACTGGGCAGTGGGGTACGAGCAGTACTTC.

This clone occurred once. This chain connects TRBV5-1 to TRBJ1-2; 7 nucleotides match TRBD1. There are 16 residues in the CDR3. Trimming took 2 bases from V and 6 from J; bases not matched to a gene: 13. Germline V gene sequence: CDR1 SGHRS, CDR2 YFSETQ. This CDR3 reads CASSLDPTGTVDGYTF. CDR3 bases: TGCGCCAGCAGCTTAGACCCGACAGGGACGGTCGATGGCTACACCTTC.

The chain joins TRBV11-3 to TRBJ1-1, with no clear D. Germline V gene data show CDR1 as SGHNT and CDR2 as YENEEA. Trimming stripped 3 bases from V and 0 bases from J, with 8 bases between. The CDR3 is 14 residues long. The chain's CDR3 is CASSFSGVNTEAFF. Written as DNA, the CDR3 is TGTGCCAGCAGCTTTTCGGGTGTGAACACTGAAGCTTTCTTT.

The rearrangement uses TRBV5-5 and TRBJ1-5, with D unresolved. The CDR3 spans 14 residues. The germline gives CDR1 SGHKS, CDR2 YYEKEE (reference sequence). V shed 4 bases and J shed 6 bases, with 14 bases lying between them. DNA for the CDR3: TGTGCCAGCAGCCGGGAGTCACCGGGTCAGCCCCAGCATTTT. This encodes CASSRESPGQPQHF.

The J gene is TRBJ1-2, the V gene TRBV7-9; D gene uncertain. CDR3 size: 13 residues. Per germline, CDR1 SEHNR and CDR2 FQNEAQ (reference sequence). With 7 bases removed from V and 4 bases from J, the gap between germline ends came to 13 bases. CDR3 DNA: TGTGCCAGCAACGCCGGGAGCGTCTATGGCTACACCTTC. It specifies CASNAGSVYGYTF. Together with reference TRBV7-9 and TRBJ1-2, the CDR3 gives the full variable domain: DTGVSQNPRHKITKRGQNVTFRCDPISEHNRLYWYRQTLGQGPEFLTYFQNEAQLEKSRLLSDRFSAERPKGSFSTLEIQRTEQGDSAMYLCASNAGSVYGYTFGSGTRLTVV.

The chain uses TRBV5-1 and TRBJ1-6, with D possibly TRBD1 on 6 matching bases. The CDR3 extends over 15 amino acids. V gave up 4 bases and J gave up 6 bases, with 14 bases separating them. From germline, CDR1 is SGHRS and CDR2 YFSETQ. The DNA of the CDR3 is TGCGCCAGCAGCCAGCAGACAGGAGCTAATTCACCCCTCCACTTT. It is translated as CASSQQTGANSPLHF.

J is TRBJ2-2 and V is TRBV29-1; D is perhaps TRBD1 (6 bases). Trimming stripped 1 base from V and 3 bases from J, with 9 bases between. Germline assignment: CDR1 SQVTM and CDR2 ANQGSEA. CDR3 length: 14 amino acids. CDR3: CSVEAYRDTGELFF. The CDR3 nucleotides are TGCAGCGTTGAAGCCTACAGGGACACCGGGGAGCTGTTTTTT.

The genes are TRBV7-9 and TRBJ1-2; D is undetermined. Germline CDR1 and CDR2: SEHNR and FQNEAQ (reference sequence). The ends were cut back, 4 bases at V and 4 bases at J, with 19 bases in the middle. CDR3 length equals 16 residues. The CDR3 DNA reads TGTGCCAGCAGCTCCGTCTCTGCGTTACTACCCTATGGCTACACCTTC. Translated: CASSSVSALLPYGYTF.

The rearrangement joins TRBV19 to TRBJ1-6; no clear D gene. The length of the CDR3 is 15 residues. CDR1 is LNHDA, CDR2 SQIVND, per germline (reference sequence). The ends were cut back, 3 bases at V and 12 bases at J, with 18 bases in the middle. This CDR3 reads CASSIPRDPPLPLHF. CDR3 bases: TGTGCCAGTAGTATCCCCCGGGATCCTCCTCTACCCCTCCACTTT.

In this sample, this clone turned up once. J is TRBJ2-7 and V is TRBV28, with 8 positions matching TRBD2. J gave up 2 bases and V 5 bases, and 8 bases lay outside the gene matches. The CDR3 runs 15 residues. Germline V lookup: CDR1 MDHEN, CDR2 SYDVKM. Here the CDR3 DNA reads TGTGCCAGCAGTGTCCCGGGACTAGGGACCTACGAGCAGTACTTC. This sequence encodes CASSVPGLGTYEQYF.

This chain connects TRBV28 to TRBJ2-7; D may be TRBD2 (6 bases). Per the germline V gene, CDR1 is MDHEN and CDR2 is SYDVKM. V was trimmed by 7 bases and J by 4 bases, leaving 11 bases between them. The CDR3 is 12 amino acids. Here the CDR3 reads CASNLGGYEQYF. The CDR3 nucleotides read TGTGCCAGCAACCTTGGGGGGTACGAGCAGTACTTC.

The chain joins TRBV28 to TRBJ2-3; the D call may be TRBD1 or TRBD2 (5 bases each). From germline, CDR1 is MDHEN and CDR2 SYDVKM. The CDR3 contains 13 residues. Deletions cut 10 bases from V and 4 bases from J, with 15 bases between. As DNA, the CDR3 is TGTGCCATTGGGGGATACCGGCCAGATACGCAGTATTTT. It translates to CAIGGYRPDTQYF.

The CDR3 nucleotides read TGCGCCAGCAGTGAGCTACGGGGGCCTCGGCGGGAGCAGTACTTC. The encoded protein is CASSELRGPRREQYF. The rearrangement uses TRBV10-2 and TRBJ2-7; the D gene could be TRBD1 or TRBD2 (6 bases each). The length of the CDR3 is 15 residues. Deletions cut 2 bases from V and 7 bases from J, with 18 bases between. Per germline, CDR1 WSHSY and CDR2 SAAADI.